Listed here is a single T cell receptor (beta chain). The antigen is undetermined. This entry is derived from a study of radiation and T cells in renal cell carcinoma. Study outcomes and limitations: In blood, top tumor clones expanded by 2 weeks, shrinking by 4.

The assay was immunoSEQ multiplex PCR, and TCRdb's table has in-frame clones only and misses some. This sample has about 130,000 clones, with over 75% found just once. The V gene's germline CDR1 is MNHEY and CDR2 SMNVEV (reference sequence). Trimming cost V 6 bases and J 4 bases; bases outside gene matches: 8. The CDR3 consists of 16 residues. Time point given: baseline pretreatment blood. Treatment specified: 15 Gy SBRT to primary tumor, nephrectomy 4 weeks later. This sequence was found in a woman aged 45-59 years with renal cell carcinoma. The chain uses TRBV27 and TRBJ2-2; 10 bases fit TRBD1. This material consisted of blood, taken from a patient whose treatment included radiotherapy and nephrectomy. CDR3 sequence: CASSQLRTGGTGELFF. The CDR3 DNA reads TGTGCCAGCAGCCAACTTCGGACAGGGGGCACCGGGGAGCTGTTTTTT.